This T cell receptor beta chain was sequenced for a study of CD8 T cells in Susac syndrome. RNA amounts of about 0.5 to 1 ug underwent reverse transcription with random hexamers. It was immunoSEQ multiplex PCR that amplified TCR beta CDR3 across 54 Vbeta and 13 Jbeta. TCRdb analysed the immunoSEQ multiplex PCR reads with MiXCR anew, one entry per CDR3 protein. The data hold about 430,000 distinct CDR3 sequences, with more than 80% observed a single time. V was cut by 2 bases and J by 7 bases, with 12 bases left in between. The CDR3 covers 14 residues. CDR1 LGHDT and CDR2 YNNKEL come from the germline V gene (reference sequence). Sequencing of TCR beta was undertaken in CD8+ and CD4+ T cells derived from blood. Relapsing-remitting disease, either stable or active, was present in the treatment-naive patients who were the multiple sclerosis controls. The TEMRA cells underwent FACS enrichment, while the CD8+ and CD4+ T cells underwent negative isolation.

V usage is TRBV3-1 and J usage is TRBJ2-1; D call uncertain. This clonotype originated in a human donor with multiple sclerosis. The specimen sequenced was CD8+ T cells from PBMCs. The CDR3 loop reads CASSQSEGVNEQFF. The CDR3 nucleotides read TGTGCCAGCAGCCAAAGCGAAGGAGTAAATGAGCAGTTCTTC.